The text below deals with one TCR beta chain. What it recognizes is unknown. Since a much larger clone is just one base distant, this may be a read error. Isolated PBMCs totaled at least 6.5 million in each sample. PCR was performed a second time for roughly 7 to 12 cycles using a sample-barcoded 5' primer and a J-beta primer mix. The template-switch adaptor, which had 12 random nucleotides, put a tag on each cDNA molecule. A single record per CDR3 protein comes from TCRdb applying MiXCR to the 5' RACE reads. In the table there are 700,000 or so distinct CDR3 sequences, about 43% of which are singletons. The CDR3 loop spans 14 amino acids. V was pared by 2 bases and J by 9 bases, with 3 bases of the junction left unmatched. Germline lookup yields CDR1 LGHDT and CDR2 YNNKEL (reference sequence). This record belongs to a study of blood T cells in healthy people across ages. Regarding the study as a whole: TCR beta diversity, measured per million T cells, fell in a roughly linear way with age.

The receptor was isolated from a man aged 80 or over in good health. What was sequenced was blood. J is TRBJ2-1 and V is TRBV3-1; 11 bases agree with TRBD1. As DNA, the CDR3 is TGTGCCAGCAGCCAAAGGGACAGGGGGAGTGAGCAGTTCTTC. Protein product: CASSQRDRGSEQFF.